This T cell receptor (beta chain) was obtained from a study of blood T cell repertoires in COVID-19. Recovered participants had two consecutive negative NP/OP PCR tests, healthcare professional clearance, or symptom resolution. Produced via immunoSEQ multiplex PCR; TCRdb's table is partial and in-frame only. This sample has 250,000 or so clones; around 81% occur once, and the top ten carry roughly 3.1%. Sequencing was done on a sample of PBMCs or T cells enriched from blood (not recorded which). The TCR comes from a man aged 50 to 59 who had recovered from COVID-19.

CDR3 nucleotides: TGTGCCAGCAGCGAGGTCGTCGGACAGGGCCCCCGGGAGACCCAGTACTTC. It codes for CASSEVVGQGPRETQYF. The chain joins TRBV7-2 to TRBJ2-5; 8 nucleotides align to TRBD1. Losses at the gene ends were 5 bases for V and 5 bases for J; bases not matched to a gene: 16. The CDR3 totals 17 residues. Looked up from germline, CDR1 is SGHTA and CDR2 is FQGNSA.